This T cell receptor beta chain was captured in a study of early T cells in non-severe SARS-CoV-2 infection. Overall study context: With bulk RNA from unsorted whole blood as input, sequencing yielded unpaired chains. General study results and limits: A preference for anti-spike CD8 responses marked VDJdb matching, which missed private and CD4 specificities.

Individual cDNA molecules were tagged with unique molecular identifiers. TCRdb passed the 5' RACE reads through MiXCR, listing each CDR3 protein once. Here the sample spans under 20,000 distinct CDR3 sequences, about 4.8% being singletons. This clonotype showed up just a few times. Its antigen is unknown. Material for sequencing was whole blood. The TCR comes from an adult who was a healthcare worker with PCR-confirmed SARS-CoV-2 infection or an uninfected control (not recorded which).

The CDR3 here is CASSRRGGGGETQYF. As DNA, the CDR3 is TGTGCCAGCAGCCGAAGAGGAGGGGGAGGAGAGACCCAGTACTTC. The genes are TRBV3-1 and TRBJ2-5; possibly TRBD1 or TRBD2 for D (6 bases each). Germline-derived CDR1 and CDR2 are LGHDT and YNNKEL (reference sequence). CDR3 length: 15 residues. The V end lost 4 bases, the J end lost 4 bases, and 16 bases lay between the germline ends.